This T cell receptor beta chain was captured in a study of blood T cell repertoires in COVID-19. In the study's own analysis: How many nucleated cells were present was estimated from reference gene primer amplification. Produced via immunoSEQ multiplex PCR; TCRdb's table is partial and in-frame only. V, J and clone size are taken as reported in that table, and D and trimming were inferred from the DNA itself. The sample yields roughly 260,000 clones, 85% to 90% seen once. The V and J ends lost 8 bases and 4 bases respectively, with 14 bases between them. CDR3 size: 13 residues. The germline V gene has CDR1 SNHLY and CDR2 FYNNEI.

The sequence was collected from a woman aged 25 to 39 with COVID-19, enrolled during active disease. Sequenced input: peripheral blood. The chain carries TRBV2 and TRBJ1-1, with a tentative D call TRBD1 (5 bases). The CDR3: CASAGRTGTEAFF. DNA for the CDR3: TGTGCCAGCGCAGGGAGGACCGGCACTGAAGCTTTCTTT.